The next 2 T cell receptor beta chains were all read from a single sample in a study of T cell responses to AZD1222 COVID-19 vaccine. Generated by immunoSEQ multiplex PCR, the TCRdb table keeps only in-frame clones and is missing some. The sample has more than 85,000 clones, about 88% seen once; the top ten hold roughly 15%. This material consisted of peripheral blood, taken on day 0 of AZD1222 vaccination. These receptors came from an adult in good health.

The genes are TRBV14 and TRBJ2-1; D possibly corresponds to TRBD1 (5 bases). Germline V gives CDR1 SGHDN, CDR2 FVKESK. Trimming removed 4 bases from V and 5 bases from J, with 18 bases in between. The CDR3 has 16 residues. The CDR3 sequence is CASSRRQSHFDNEQFF. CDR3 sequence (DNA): TGTGCCAGCAGCCGGAGACAGTCGCATTTCGACAATGAGCAGTTCTTC.

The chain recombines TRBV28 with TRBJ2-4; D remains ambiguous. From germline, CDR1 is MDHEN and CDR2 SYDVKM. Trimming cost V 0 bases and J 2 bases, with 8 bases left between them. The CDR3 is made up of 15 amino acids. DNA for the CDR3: TGTGCCAGCAGTTTATGGATTGCGACCAAAAACATTCAGTACTTC. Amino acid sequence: CASSLWIATKNIQYF. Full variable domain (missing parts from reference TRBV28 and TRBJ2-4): DVKVTQSSRYLVKRTGEKVFLECVQDMDHENMFWYRQDPGLGLRLIYFSYDVKMKEKGDIPEGYSVSREKKERFSLILESASTNQTSMYLCASSLWIATKNIQYFGAGTRLSVL.